The 11 T cell receptor beta chains listed next were all sequenced from one sample in a study of vaccination effects on CD4 cells after COVID-19. Sequencing used immunoSEQ multiplex PCR; TCRdb keeps in-frame clones, though not all of them. The profile shows about 72,000 clones, approximately 71% of them singletons. Subsequent to roughly 9 days of culture, CD4+ T cells were isolated. Their antigen targets remain unknown. Specimen: CD4+ T cells from PBMCs cultured without peptide, collected before COVID-19 vaccination. The receptor source for this set is a human donor who received a COVID-19 vaccine.

The CDR3 is CASRGNRAGYGYTF. The CDR3 region has the DNA TGTGCCAGCAGAGGAAACAGGGCGGGCTATGGCTACACCTTC. V gene TRBV27 combines with J gene TRBJ1-2; D may be TRBD1 (6 bases). V was clipped by 6 bases and J by 4 bases, with 15 bases between them. Germline CDR1 reads MNHEY; CDR2 reads SMNVEV (reference sequence). This CDR3 has 14 residues.

V and J are TRBV5-1 and TRBJ1-4; possibly TRBD1 for D (5 bases). Trimming removed 4 bases from V and 5 bases from J, with 12 bases in between. The CDR3 length is 14 residues. Germline CDR1 is SGHRS and CDR2 is YFSETQ. CDR3 protein: CASSRRGDNEKLFF. For the CDR3, the DNA is TGCGCCAGCAGCCGGAGGGGAGACAATGAAAAACTGTTTTTT. The variable domain in full, with the rest retrieved from reference TRBV5-1 and TRBJ1-4, is KAGVTQTPRYLIKTRGQQVTLSCSPISGHRSVSWYQQTPGQGLQFLFEYFSETQRNKGNFPGRFSGRQFSNSRSEMNVSTLELGDSALYLCASSRRGDNEKLFFGSGTQLSVL.

CDR3 loop: CSVRQTFEAFF. The CDR3 nucleotides are TGCAGCGTTAGACAGACTTTTGAAGCTTTCTTT. The rearrangement joins TRBV29-1 to TRBJ1-1, with a possible D match to TRBD1 (5 bases). The CDR3 extends over 11 amino acids. Germline V CDR1 and CDR2: SQVTM, ANQGSEA. Trimming cost V 5 bases and J 7 bases, with 11 bases left between them.

The rearrangement uses TRBV4-3 and TRBJ1-1; D might be TRBD1 (5 bases). Trimming left V 2 bases short and J 1 base short, with 11 bases between. This CDR3 contains 15 residues. Germline-derived CDR1 and CDR2 are LGHNA and YSLEER. In DNA form, the CDR3 reads TGCGCCAGCAGCCAAAGCAGGGTCGGGAACACTGAAGCTTTCTTT. This translates into CASSQSRVGNTEAFF.

Remarks on this clone: A read error may produce the germline difference seen at one junction end. This chain connects TRBV3-1 (or the pseudogene TRBV3-2) to TRBJ2-5, with 13 bases fitting TRBD2. CDR3 length equals 15 residues. The germline V gene has CDR1 LGHDT and CDR2 YNNKEL (reference sequence). The CDR3 region has the DNA TGTGCCAGCACCCAACTAGCGGGGGGGCAGGAGACCCAGTACTTC. This gives the protein CASTQLAGGQETQYF.

This chain connects TRBV10-2 to TRBJ1-3, with a tentative D call TRBD1 (6 bases). V shed 7 bases and J shed 3 bases, with 16 bases lying between them. This CDR3 spans 15 amino acids. In germline, CDR1 is WSHSY, CDR2 SAAADI. The CDR3 loop reads CASTGRGRGGNTIYF. CDR3 nucleotide sequence: TGCGCCAGCACAGGTCGGGGGCGCGGTGGAAACACCATATATTTT.

This clone has a handful of counts. This chain uses TRBV7-9 with TRBJ1-1, with 12 bases matching TRBD1. CDR3 size: 14 residues. Germline V CDR1 and CDR2: SEHNR, FQNEAQ (reference sequence). The ends lost 6 bases at V and 4 bases at J; junction bases unmatched: 3. DNA for the CDR3: TGTGCCAGCAGGGGACAGGGGGCGTTCACTGAAGCTTTCTTT. This gives the protein CASRGQGAFTEAFF.

V gene TRBV15 combines with J gene TRBJ1-2; D is perhaps TRBD1 (5 bases). Trimming took off 3 bases at V and 0 bases at J, with 11 bases between the two ends. CDR3 length equals 15 residues. Germline lookup yields CDR1 LNHNV and CDR2 YYDKDF (reference sequence). The CDR3 loop is CATSRDTASNYGYTF. CDR3 coding DNA: TGTGCCACCAGCAGGGACACCGCCTCTAACTATGGCTACACCTTC.

The CDR3 region is CASSSTGTGVAETQYF. The CDR3 DNA reads as TGTGCCAGCAGCTCAACCGGGACAGGGGTCGCAGAGACCCAGTACTTC. The chain employs TRBV5-5 and TRBJ2-5; 10 bases map to TRBD1. CDR3 length: 16 amino acids. V trimming: 3 bases; J trimming: 4 bases; junction bases outside the gene matches: 9. The germline V gene encodes CDR1 SGHKS and CDR2 YYEKEE (reference sequence).

Only one count was recorded for this clone. J is TRBJ2-2 and V is TRBV24-1, with D possibly being TRBD2 (5 bases). This CDR3 comprises 13 residues. Germline values: CDR1 KGHDR, CDR2 SFDVKD. V lost 9 bases to trimming and J lost 6 bases, with 13 bases between them. CDR3 sequence: CATSGSWAGELFF. As DNA, the CDR3 is TGTGCCACCTCGGGGTCATGGGCCGGGGAGCTGTTTTTT.

Turning to this clone: The sample contains more than one DNA sequence encoding this CDR3. J is TRBJ2-3 and V is TRBV5-1, with 9 positions matching TRBD2. With V trimmed by 1 base and J by 1 base, 1 base remained unmatched. CDR3 length: 15 residues. CDR1 SGHRS and CDR2 YFSETQ come from the germline V gene. The CDR3 loop reads CASSLLAGRTDTQYF. For the CDR3, the DNA is TGCGCCAGCAGCTTGCTAGCGGGGCGCACAGATACGCAGTATTTT. Filled out from reference TRBV5-1 and TRBJ2-3, the complete variable domain reads KAGVTQTPRYLIKTRGQQVTLSCSPISGHRSVSWYQQTPGQGLQFLFEYFSETQRNKGNFPGRFSGRQFSNSRSEMNVSTLELGDSALYLCASSLLAGRTDTQYFGPGTRLTVL.